A single sample is the source of the 2 T cell receptor beta chains below, sequenced in a study of blood T cell repertoires in COVID-19. TCRdb's table, derived via immunoSEQ multiplex PCR, lists solely in-frame clones and lacks some. The profile covers about 250,000 clones, with approximately 90% appearing a single time and roughly 1.7% taken by the ten largest. The sequenced material came from PBMCs or T cells enriched from blood (not recorded which). Receptors originate from a man aged 40-49 years who had recovered from COVID-19.

The chain carries TRBV7-9 and TRBJ2-2, with TRBD1 identical over 12 bases. The length of the CDR3 is 14 residues. The J segment lost 5 bases and the V segment lost 10 bases, leaving 5 bases of the junction unmatched. Germline lookup yields CDR1 SEHNR and CDR2 FQNEAQ (reference sequence). CDR3 DNA sequence: TGTGCCACCTGGGACAGGGGGCAAACCGGGGAGCTGTTTTTT. Amino acid sequence: CATWDRGQTGELFF.

This clone was seen just once. The genes are TRBV5-4 and TRBJ1-6; TRBD1 matches at 8 bases. This CDR3 comprises 15 residues. CDR1 is SGHNT, CDR2 YYREEE, per germline (reference sequence). The V and J ends lost 5 bases and 4 bases, in that order; junction bases with no gene match: 5. CDR3 residues: CASSPGTGYNSPLHF. The CDR3 DNA is TGTGCCAGCAGTCCGGGGACAGGTTATAATTCACCCCTCCACTTT.